This T cell receptor (beta chain) was sequenced for a study of blood T cell repertoires in COVID-19. Study summary: COVID-19 samples collected from the United States, Italy and Spain covered acute and convalescent phases.

Study members were between 18 and 89 years old and lived in some 22 US regions. In assigning cohorts, the study relied on participant-reported clinical history. Resolution of symptoms, clearance, or two negative PCRs was present in recovered Cohort 3 donors. This clone was detected only a few times. Trimming pared 4 bases from V and 7 bases from J, leaving 11 bases between. Per the germline V gene, CDR1 is SGHTA and CDR2 is FQGNSA. The CDR3 extends over 13 amino acids. TCRdb's copy holds only in-frame clones and misses some; the assay was immunoSEQ multiplex PCR. The table lists 250,000 to 350,000 clones, about nine tenths of them singletons.

The receptor's source is a woman in her forties or fifties who had recovered from COVID-19. Sequencing used PBMCs or T cells enriched from blood (not recorded which). The chain is built from TRBV7-2 and TRBJ2-1; weak D call: TRBD2 (5 bases). CDR3 sequence reads: CASSSRTWNEQFF. The CDR3 DNA follows: TGTGCCAGCAGCTCCAGGACTTGGAATGAGCAGTTCTTC.